This TCR beta chain was sequenced for a study of shared clonotypes between healthy human individuals. General study results and limits: Clonotype sharing levels among donors were expected to vary with sequencing depth.

Nashville, Tennessee was home to all donors, each a Caucasian adult. Remarks on this clone: No antigen is known for it.

The study ran the assay at deep level. Method: immunoSEQ multiplex PCR; TCRdb's copy keeps in-frame clones and lacks some. Seen here are 900,000 to 1,200,000 clones, around 78% observed once, and the top ten hold roughly 0.61%. Source material: memory CD4+ T cells from PBMCs. Subset here: CD45RA-negative fraction. The TCR was taken from a young man in good health. Some clones in this sample may be carry-over from other donors' samples.

CDR3 sequence: CASSKGTDKGRDQPQHF. CDR3 DNA sequence: TGTGCCAGCAGCAAAGGAACGGACAAGGGAAGGGATCAGCCCCAGCATTTT. V and J are TRBV21-1 and TRBJ1-5; the table's D call, TRBD1, has no DNA check behind it. TRBV21-1 constitutes a pseudogene. CDR3 length: 17 amino acids.